One and the same sample provided the 5 T cell receptor beta chains below, sequenced in a study of OX40 agonist ivuxolimab in advanced cancers. Profiled with immunoSEQ multiplex PCR; TCRdb holds only in-frame clones, not every one. Of some 57,000 clones listed, under 90% were seen once; the top ten hold under 0.6%. The source material was CD4+ or CD8+ T cells sorted from blood, sampled in a trial of the OX40 agonist ivuxolimab. The receptor source for this set is an adult with an advanced solid tumor such as melanoma, head and neck, liver or kidney cancer.

The chain uses TRBV10-3 and TRBJ1-2, with 7 bases lining up with TRBD1. This CDR3 has 13 amino acids. The germline gives CDR1 ENHRY, CDR2 SYGVKD. The junction had 2 bases not matched to a gene; V was cut back by 2 bases and J by 5 bases. CDR3: CAISERTGYGYTF. Written as DNA, the CDR3 is TGTGCCATCAGTGAGCGGACAGGTTATGGCTACACCTTC.

This rearrangement joins TRBV18 to TRBJ1-1, with TRBD1 matching over 7 bases. Germline trimming cut 1 base from V and 4 bases from J; bases unmatched to any gene: 12. CDR1 and CDR2 (germline): KGHSH, LQKENI. CDR3 length: 17 amino acids. The CDR3, as DNA: TGTGCCAGCTCACCACGGGTTAGTACAGGGGAAGGCACTGAAGCTTTCTTT. This codes for CASSPRVSTGEGTEAFF.

J is TRBJ1-4 and V is TRBV10-2; TRBD1 is a possible D gene (5 bases). Germline values: CDR1 WSHSY, CDR2 SAAADI. The CDR3 has 15 amino acids. Deletions cut 0 bases from V and 4 bases from J, with 9 bases between. The CDR3 coding sequence is TGCGCCAGCAGTGAGTCGGGCGGGGGTAATGAAAAACTGTTTTTT. As protein: CASSESGGGNEKLFF.

V is TRBV2 and J is TRBJ2-3; no clear D. The CDR3 has 12 residues. Per germline, CDR1 SNHLY and CDR2 FYNNEI. V lost 1 base to trimming and J lost 5 bases, with 4 bases between them. The CDR3 sequence: CASSEDGDTQYF. CDR3 DNA: TGTGCCAGCAGTGAAGACGGAGATACGCAGTATTTT.

V is TRBV2 and J is TRBJ2-2, with 9 nucleotides matching TRBD1. Germline V gives CDR1 SNHLY, CDR2 FYNNEI. The ends lost 8 bases at V and 5 bases at J; junction bases unmatched: 6. The CDR3 consists of 14 residues. CDR3 sequence: CASGGTGLTGELFF. CDR3 nucleotide sequence: TGTGCCAGCGGGGGGACAGGGTTGACCGGGGAGCTGTTTTTT.